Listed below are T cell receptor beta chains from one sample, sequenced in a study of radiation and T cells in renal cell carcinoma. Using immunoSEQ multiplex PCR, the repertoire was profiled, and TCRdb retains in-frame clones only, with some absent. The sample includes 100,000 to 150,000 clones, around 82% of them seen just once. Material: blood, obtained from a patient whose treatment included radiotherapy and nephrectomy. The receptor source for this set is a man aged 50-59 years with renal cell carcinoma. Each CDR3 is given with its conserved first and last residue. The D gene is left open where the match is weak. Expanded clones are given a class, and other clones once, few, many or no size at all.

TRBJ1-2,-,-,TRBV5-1,CASSLGRYGYTF,TGCGCCAGCAGCTTGGGACGTTATGGCTACACCTTC
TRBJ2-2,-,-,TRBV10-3,CAISARGPPTGELFF,TGTGCCATCAGTGCCCGGGGCCCCCCTACCGGGGAGCTGTTTTTT
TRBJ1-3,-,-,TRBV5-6,CASSFEGRVGNTIYF,TGTGCCAGCAGCTTCGAGGGGCGCGTTGGAAACACCATATATTTT
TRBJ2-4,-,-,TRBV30,CAWSVRWESIQYF,TGTGCCTGGAGTGTACGATGGGAGTCCATTCAGTACTTC
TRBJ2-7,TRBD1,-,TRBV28,CASKTGQAYEQYF,TGTGCCAGCAAGACAGGACAGGCCTACGAGCAGTACTTC
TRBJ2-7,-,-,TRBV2,CASIGGFDEQYF,TGTGCCAGCATCGGAGGGTTCGACGAGCAGTACTTC
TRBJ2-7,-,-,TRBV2,CASSYSYEQYF,TGTGCCAGCAGCTACAGCTACGAGCAGTACTTC
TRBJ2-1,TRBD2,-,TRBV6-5,CASSPGLAFMGGQFF,TGTGCCAGCAGCCCGGGACTAGCGTTTATGGGCGGGCAGTTCTTC
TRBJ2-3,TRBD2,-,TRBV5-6,CASSARLAGGPDTQYF,TGTGCCAGCAGCGCCCGACTAGCGGGAGGGCCAGATACGCAGTATTTT
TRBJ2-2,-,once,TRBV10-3,CAIRGATTGELFF,TGTGCCATCAGGGGTGCCACCACCGGGGAGCTGTTTTTT
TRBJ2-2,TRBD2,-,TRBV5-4,CASSLDSGGSLTGELFF,TGTGCCAGCAGCTTGGATAGCGGGGGGTCCCTGACCGGGGAGCTGTTTTTT
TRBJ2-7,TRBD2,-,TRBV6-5,CASSYSGGPGYEQYF,TGTGCCAGCAGTTACTCGGGAGGGCCCGGTTACGAGCAGTACTTC
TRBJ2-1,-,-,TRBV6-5,CASSYQGRGAYNEQFF,TGTGCCAGCAGTTACCAGGGCCGGGGGGCATACAATGAGCAGTTCTTC
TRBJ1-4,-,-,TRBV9,CASSVSQGRGLMDEKLFF,TGTGCCAGCAGCGTAAGCCAGGGGAGAGGTTTAATGGATGAAAAACTGTTTTTT
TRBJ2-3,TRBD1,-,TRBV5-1,CASRRGQGATDTQYF,TGCGCCAGCAGGAGAGGACAGGGGGCAACAGATACGCAGTATTTT
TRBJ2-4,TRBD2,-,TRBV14,CASSLTSGTNIQYF,TGTGCCAGCTCACTGACTAGCGGGACAAACATTCAGTACTTC
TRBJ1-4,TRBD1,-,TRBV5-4,CASSAAGGSVEKLFF,TGTGCCAGCAGCGCCGCAGGGGGCTCTGTTGAAAAACTGTTTTTT
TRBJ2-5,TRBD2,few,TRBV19,CASSIWLAGEETQYF,TGTGCCAGTAGTATCTGGCTAGCGGGAGAAGAGACCCAGTACTTC
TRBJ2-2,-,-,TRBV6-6,CASSYLGGPGELFF,TGTGCCAGCAGTTACTTAGGGGGGCCCGGGGAGCTGTTTTTT
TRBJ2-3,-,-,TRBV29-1,CSVEGGGRDTQYF,TGCAGCGTTGAAGGGGGCGGCCGGGATACGCAGTATTTT
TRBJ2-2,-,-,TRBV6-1,CATSWGTGELFF,TGTGCCACCTCCTGGGGCACCGGGGAGCTGTTTTTT
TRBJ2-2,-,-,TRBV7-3,CASSPLAANTGELFF,TGTGCCAGCAGCCCTCTGGCAGCGAACACCGGGGAGCTGTTTTTT
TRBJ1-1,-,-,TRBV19,CASSRSQEEAFF,TGTGCCAGTAGTCGGTCACAGGAGGAGGCTTTCTTT
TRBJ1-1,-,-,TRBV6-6,CASSYSANYRNTEAFF,TGTGCCAGCAGTTACTCGGCCAATTACAGGAACACTGAAGCTTTCTTT
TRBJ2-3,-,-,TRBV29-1,CSVLSPGRTSDTQYF,TGCAGCGTCCTCAGCCCCGGGCGGACGTCGGATACGCAGTATTTT
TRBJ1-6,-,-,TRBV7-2,CASSFSVSSYNSPLHF,TGTGCCAGCAGCTTCTCGGTTAGCTCCTATAATTCACCCCTCCACTTT
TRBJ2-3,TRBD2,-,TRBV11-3,CASSLIAGGADTQYF,TGTGCCAGCAGCTTAATAGCGGGGGGGGCAGATACGCAGTATTTT
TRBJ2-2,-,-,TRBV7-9,CASSFTQASGELFF,TGTGCCAGCAGTTTCACCCAAGCTTCCGGGGAGCTGTTTTTT
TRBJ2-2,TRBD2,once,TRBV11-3,CASSLVASGDTGELFF,TGTGCCAGCAGCTTAGTAGCTAGCGGAGACACCGGGGAGCTGTTTTTT
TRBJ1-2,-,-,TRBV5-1,CANSFLTAQESGYTF,TGCGCCAACAGCTTTCTGACAGCCCAAGAGAGTGGCTACACCTTC
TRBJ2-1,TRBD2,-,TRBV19,CASSSPSGRALGLGEQFF,TGTGCCAGTAGCTCGCCTAGCGGGAGGGCCTTGGGGCTCGGTGAGCAGTTCTTC
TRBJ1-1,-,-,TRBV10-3,CAISEGVTGGKREAFF,TGTGCCATCAGTGAAGGAGTTACGGGGGGCAAAAGGGAAGCTTTCTTT
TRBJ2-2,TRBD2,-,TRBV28,CASSDGLAGGFLGELFF,TGTGCCAGCAGTGATGGACTAGCGGGGGGATTTTTAGGGGAGCTGTTTTTT
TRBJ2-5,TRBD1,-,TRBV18,CASSPGQVVETQYF,TGTGCCAGCTCCCCGGGACAGGTGGTAGAGACCCAGTACTTC
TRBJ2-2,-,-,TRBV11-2,CASSLVYRELFF,TGTGCCAGCAGCTTAGTTTACCGGGAGCTGTTTTTT
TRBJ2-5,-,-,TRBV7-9,CASSQGTRQTQYF,TGTGCCAGCAGCCAAGGGACTCGTCAGACCCAGTACTTC
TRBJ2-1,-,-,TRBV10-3,CAISEWASRTNEQFF,TGTGCCATCAGTGAGTGGGCTAGCCGCACCAATGAGCAGTTCTTC
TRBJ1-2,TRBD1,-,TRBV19,CASRPGTGFGYTF,TGTGCCAGTAGACCCGGGACAGGGTTCGGCTACACCTTC
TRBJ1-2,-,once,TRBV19,CASSIVGNPGYTF,TGTGCCAGTAGTATTGTAGGGAACCCAGGCTACACCTTC
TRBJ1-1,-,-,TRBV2,CASSQTTGLTEAFF,TGTGCCAGCAGTCAAACCACAGGGTTAACTGAAGCTTTCTTT
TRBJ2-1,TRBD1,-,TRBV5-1,CASSADPQGAGYNEQFF,TGCGCCAGCAGCGCAGACCCACAGGGGGCGGGCTACAATGAGCAGTTCTTC
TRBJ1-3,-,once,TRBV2,CASSESSGNTIYF,TGTGCCAGCAGTGAAAGCTCTGGAAACACCATATATTTT
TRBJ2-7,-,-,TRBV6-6,CASSYSMHEQYF,TGTGCCAGCAGTTACTCGATGCACGAGCAGTACTTC
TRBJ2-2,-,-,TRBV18,CASSPLRDTGELFF,TGTGCCAGCTCACCTTTGAGGGACACCGGGGAGCTGTTTTTT
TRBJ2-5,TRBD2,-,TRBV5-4,CASSSAGTTKETQYF,TGTGCCAGCAGCTCCGCCGGGACTACAAAAGAGACCCAGTACTTC
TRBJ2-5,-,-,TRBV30,CAWSVILETQYF,TGTGCCTGGAGTGTAATTTTAGAGACCCAGTACTTC
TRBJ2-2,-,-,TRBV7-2,CASRLGASTGELFF,TGTGCCAGCAGACTAGGGGCATCCACCGGGGAGCTGTTTTTT
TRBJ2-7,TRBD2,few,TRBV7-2,CASSLLGGGEQYF,TGTGCCAGCAGCTTACTGGGCGGGGGGGAGCAGTACTTC
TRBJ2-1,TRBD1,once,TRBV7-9,CASSPDRSYNEQFF,TGTGCCAGCAGCCCGGACAGGTCCTACAATGAGCAGTTCTTC
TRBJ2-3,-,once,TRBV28,CASSPPIDTQYF,TGTGCCAGCAGTCCCCCCATAGATACGCAGTATTTT
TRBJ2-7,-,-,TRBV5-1,CASSLATGKGNYEQYF,TGCGCCAGCAGCTTGGCTACAGGGAAGGGGAACTACGAGCAGTACTTC
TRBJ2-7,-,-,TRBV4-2,CASSPLGRDEQYF,TGTGCCAGCAGCCCCCTCGGGCGGGACGAGCAGTACTTC
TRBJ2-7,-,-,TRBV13,CASSPDRKPSYEQYF,TGTGCCAGCAGCCCAGACAGGAAACCCTCCTACGAGCAGTACTTC
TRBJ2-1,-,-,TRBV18,CASSQDSNNEQFF,TGTGCCAGCTCACAGGACAGTAACAATGAGCAGTTCTTC
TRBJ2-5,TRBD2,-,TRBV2,CASSAITSGAWRETQYF,TGTGCCAGCAGTGCGATTACTAGCGGGGCTTGGAGGGAGACCCAGTACTTC
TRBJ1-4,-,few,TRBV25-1,CASSESDATNEKLFF,TGTGCCAGCAGTGAATCCGATGCAACTAATGAAAAACTGTTTTTT
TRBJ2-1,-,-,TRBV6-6,CASSQSTGVTGNEQFF,TGTGCCAGCAGCCAGTCGACGGGGGTTACTGGGAATGAGCAGTTCTTC
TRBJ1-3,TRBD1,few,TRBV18,CASSPRGQGASSGNTIYF,TGTGCCAGCTCACCCCGGGGACAGGGGGCGTCGTCTGGAAACACCATATATTTT